Listed below are T cell receptor beta chains from one sample, sequenced in a study of blood T cell repertoires in COVID-19. The protocol was immunoSEQ multiplex PCR, while the TCRdb copy is restricted to in-frame clones and leaves out a portion. The sample records roughly 80,000 clones, roughly 90% being singletons. Sample: peripheral blood. Receptors were obtained from a man between 60 and 75 years old with acute or convalescent COVID-19. Each CDR3 is given without its conserved first and last residue. Clone size is stated in some rows and not others, as once, few, many or a class when expanded.

cdr3_aa j_call v_call clone_size
ASAREARGANNEQF TRBJ2-1 TRBV2 .
ASSPRQGSNEQF TRBJ2-1 TRBV5-4 .
ATSDLQGVTGELF TRBJ2-2 TRBV24-1 .
ASSLAAGDEYEQY TRBJ2-7 TRBV7-2 .
ATGRQGANSPLH TRBJ1-6 TRBV24-1 .
ASSLTGTGGSGANVLT TRBJ2-6 TRBV4-3 .
ASSGGLAGGPEDAGELF TRBJ2-2 TRBV9 few
ASSQDPGPGEKLF TRBJ1-4 TRBV3-1/TRBV3-2 .
ASSPSGQGYEQY TRBJ2-7 TRBV18 .
ASSYTVQVSGNTIY TRBJ1-3 TRBV6-5 .
ASSGAREQF TRBJ2-1 TRBV2 .
ASSEWGTTYEQY TRBJ2-7 TRBV6-1 .
ASRRGGQGMTEAF TRBJ1-1 TRBV2 .
ASRLGSRNNEQF TRBJ2-1 TRBV5-1 .
ASSQEQGARGYT TRBJ1-2 TRBV3-1/TRBV3-2 .
ASSQEFSAQNTDTQY TRBJ2-3 TRBV3-1/TRBV3-2 .
ASSQVGTGGNTIY TRBJ1-3 TRBV4-2 .
ASSWRANEKLF TRBJ1-4 TRBV28 .
ASSLEGVRRSYEQY TRBJ2-7 TRBV5-6 .
ASRGGGGNTEAF TRBJ1-1 TRBV6-5 .
ASSEEGGGAKNTQY TRBJ2-3 TRBV25-1 .
ASSKGCVGASNSPLH TRBJ1-6 TRBV21-1 .
ATSRVGQGWGEQF TRBJ2-1 TRBV15 .